This T cell receptor beta chain was recorded in a study of CD8 T cells in Susac syndrome. Study details: Intravenous immunoglobulin alone or corticosteroids were being given to patients with Susac syndrome at blood draw, unless they were therapy-naive.

The CDR3 covers 15 residues. Germline V CDR1 and CDR2: SGHRS, YFSETQ. V lost 0 bases to trimming and J lost 2 bases; unmatched junction nucleotides: 4. This clonotype came up a few times. An input of roughly 0.45 to 1 ug of RNA was subjected to reverse transcription using random hexamers. The immunoSEQ assay covered 54 Vbeta and 13 Jbeta segments for CDR3. MiXCR, applied by TCRdb to the immunoSEQ multiplex PCR reads, yields one record per CDR3 protein. The sample includes about 190,000 distinct CDR3 sequences, 85% to 95% seen only once; the top ten take about 0.15%. The authors carried out high-throughput sequencing of TCR beta. They applied it to CD8+ and CD4+ T cells obtained from blood. The authors negatively isolated CD8+ and CD4+ T cells and FACS-enriched TEMRA cells.

The TCR originated in a human donor with Susac syndrome. The sequencing sample was made of CD8+ T cells from PBMCs. The rearrangement uses TRBV5-1 and TRBJ1-2, with TRBD1 matching 7 bases. In DNA form, the CDR3 reads TGCGCCAGCAGCTTGGACAGGGGAAACAACTATGGCTACACCTTC. Amino acid sequence: CASSLDRGNNYGYTF.